This is a list of T cell receptor beta chains from one sample in a study of post-analysis software for immune sequencing data. TCRdb fed the PCR reads into MiXCR, producing one record per CDR3 protein. This sample has over 300,000 distinct CDR3 sequences, with less than 40% found just once. The specimen sequenced was blood. The source of these receptors is a girl between 5 and 17 years old with multiple sclerosis. Both conserved end residues are trimmed from each CDR3.

j_gene,v_gene,CDR3aa
TRBJ2-1,TRBV7-3,ASSLIPGLAGGPNEQF
TRBJ2-5,TRBV7-2,ASSANPGQGQETQY
TRBJ2-1,TRBV7-2,ASNRDRGIYNEQF
TRBJ2-7,TRBV12-3/TRBV12-4,ASSLAWGYSYEQY
TRBJ2-7,TRBV29-1,SVEERQGSEQY
TRBJ1-5,TRBV6-1,ASRAKGVSNQPQH
TRBJ1-6,TRBV7-8,ASSLNGETNSPLH
TRBJ1-2,TRBV6-6,ASTATGNYGYT
TRBJ1-2,TRBV6-6,ASSTEDRPRGGYT
TRBJ2-5,TRBV20-1,SAHPGRGETQY
TRBJ2-1,TRBV6-5,ASSYSIFGNEQF
TRBJ2-1,TRBV15,ATSRDPGEQF
TRBJ2-7,TRBV4-1,ASSQGPSSYEQY
TRBJ1-2,TRBV4-1,ASSQGESRDYGYT
TRBJ1-5,TRBV7-8,ASSLVRVSNQPQH
TRBJ1-1,TRBV12-3/TRBV12-4,ASSPRTPQRGMNTEAF
TRBJ2-1,TRBV6-4,ASSPGQGTGEQF
TRBJ2-1,TRBV6-6,ASSRTAGSYNEQF
TRBJ2-5,TRBV5-1,ASSNPGLIQETQY
TRBJ2-7,TRBV7-8,ASSIGPSYEQY
NA,TRBV6-2/TRBV6-3,ASMQDSIKETQY
TRBJ2-7,TRBV20-1,SARDGQGNEQY
TRBJ2-7,TRBV7-9,ASSLRQGTTYEQY
TRBJ2-1,TRBV6-4,ASSGPSGGLPYNEQF
TRBJ2-4,TRBV7-4,ASSFRGAKNIQY
TRBJ1-6,TRBV12-3/TRBV12-4,ASSSAGRDWRSLH
TRBJ1-1,TRBV11-2,ASTLRDRSTEAF
TRBJ2-3,TRBV4-2,ASSQDASGGSTDTQY
TRBJ1-5,TRBV7-8,ASSPRRLDQPQH
TRBJ2-5,TRBV20-1,SARGDIQETQY
TRBJ2-3,TRBV28,ASSRAGYLGTDTQY
TRBJ1-2,TRBV27,ASSLGGQSYGYT
TRBJ1-1,TRBV4-2,ASSHIRWDRGRNTEAF
TRBJ2-5,TRBV12-3/TRBV12-4,ASSLRVRPQETQY
TRBJ2-7,TRBV5-1,ASRPDSYYEQY
NA,TRBV6-1,ASSGQGANEQY
TRBJ2-4,TRBV12-3/TRBV12-4,ASSLAGDYASRHIQY
TRBJ1-3,TRBV7-2,ASSLRRTSGNTIY
TRBJ2-7,TRBV6-2/TRBV6-3,ASSNSGGTSYEQY
TRBJ1-1,TRBV5-1,ASGIGQGHMNTEAF
TRBJ2-3,TRBV5-6,ASSSRDRGLEDTQY
TRBJ2-7,TRBV20-1,SALSDSSYEQY
TRBJ1-1,TRBV12-3/TRBV12-4,ANRVPMIGQLITEAF
TRBJ2-3,TRBV5-1,ASSFTGATDTQY
TRBJ2-7,TRBV4-1,ASSRGQPPISYEQY
NA,TRBV4-1,ASKKTSGGASSYNEQY
TRBJ2-1,TRBV6-2/TRBV6-3,ASSYRQTLYNEQF
TRBJ2-1,TRBV5-1,ASSEALAGIDNEQF
TRBJ1-1,TRBV27,ASSLGPRGKNTEAF
TRBJ2-1,TRBV18,ASSPGASGLYNEQF
TRBJ2-7,TRBV12-3/TRBV12-4,ASSLLRAYEQY
TRBJ1-1,TRBV29-1,SVEEQGRGAF
TRBJ1-2,TRBV14,ASRPGWDSGYGYT
TRBJ1-2,TRBV4-3,ASSPQDPRRGRGTTT
TRBJ2-1,TRBV9,ASSVDLWTSNNEQF
TRBJ1-1,TRBV12-3/TRBV12-4,ASSLNMIGGDTEAF
TRBJ2-2,TRBV5-1,ASSPLTSGGTGELF
TRBJ2-5,TRBV12-3/TRBV12-4,ASSYRIRGETQY
TRBJ1-2,TRBV5-8,ASSLGGSSPYGYT